Shown below are 15 T cell receptor beta chains from a single sample sequenced in a study of CD8 T cells in Susac syndrome. The RNA input was roughly 0.45 to 1 ug, and it was reverse transcribed with random hexamers. TCRdb fed the immunoSEQ multiplex PCR reads into MiXCR, producing one record per CDR3 protein. The sample comprises tens of thousands of distinct CDR3 sequences, about 91% of which are singletons, and 0.5% to 0.6% rests with the top ten. Sequencing was done on a sample of CD8+ T cells from PBMCs. The receptor set was obtained from a human donor with multiple sclerosis.

The chain is built from TRBV5-6 and TRBJ2-7; D is ambiguous. Germline V gives CDR1 SGHDT, CDR2 YYEEEE. Trimming left V 0 bases short and J 2 bases short, with 9 bases between. The CDR3 is made up of 14 amino acids. The CDR3 nucleotides are TGTGCCAGCAGCTTGGGTGTCTCCGCCTACGAGCAGTACTTC. Amino acids: CASSLGVSAYEQYF.

The DNA for the CDR3 is TGTGCCAGCAGCTCCTTACTGAACACCGGGGAGCTGTTTTTT. The encoded protein is CASSSLLNTGELFF. This rearrangement joins TRBV7-6 to TRBJ2-2; D is uncertain. The CDR3 loop spans 14 amino acids. Germline V gene data show CDR1 as SGHVS and CDR2 as FNYEAQ. Trimming took 4 bases from V and 1 from J, leaving 7 bases between them.

The V gene is TRBV5-1, the J gene TRBJ2-1, with D tentatively TRBD1 (5 bases). The CDR3 runs 16 residues. Germline V gene sequence: CDR1 SGHRS, CDR2 YFSETQ. Trimming took 0 bases from V and 3 from J, leaving 13 bases between them. CDR3 coding DNA: TGCGCCAGCAGCTTGGAGGCAGGGTCCTTCTACAATGAGCAGTTCTTC. Translated: CASSLEAGSFYNEQFF. Complete variable domain (other parts from reference TRBV5-1 and TRBJ2-1): KAGVTQTPRYLIKTRGQQVTLSCSPISGHRSVSWYQQTPGQGLQFLFEYFSETQRNKGNFPGRFSGRQFSNSRSEMNVSTLELGDSALYLCASSLEAGSFYNEQFFGPGTRLTVL.

The chain uses TRBV10-3 and TRBJ1-1, with a possible D match to TRBD1 (6 bases). The CDR3 is 19 amino acids. The V and J ends lost 4 bases and 1 base respectively, with 25 bases between them. CDR1 is ENHRY, CDR2 SYGVKD, per germline. In nucleotides, the CDR3 is TGTGCCATCAGTGCTCAGGGCAGGGGACCCGAATCCGCGAACACTGAAGCTTTCTTT. Its translation: CAISAQGRGPESANTEAFF.

CDR3 DNA sequence: TGCGCCAGCAGCTTGGAGGTGGAAGATACGCAGTATTTT. Translating gives CASSLEVEDTQYF. V and J are TRBV5-1 and TRBJ2-3; D is undetermined. Germline values: CDR1 SGHRS, CDR2 YFSETQ. Trimming left V 0 bases short and J 5 bases short, with 7 bases between. This CDR3 spans 13 amino acids. The complete variable domain, with remaining parts taken from reference TRBV5-1 and TRBJ2-3, reads KAGVTQTPRYLIKTRGQQVTLSCSPISGHRSVSWYQQTPGQGLQFLFEYFSETQRNKGNFPGRFSGRQFSNSRSEMNVSTLELGDSALYLCASSLEVEDTQYFGPGTRLTVL.

The chain uses TRBV28 and TRBJ1-1; 9 bases fit TRBD1. CDR3 length equals 14 residues. Germline assignment: CDR1 MDHEN and CDR2 SYDVKM. V lost 7 bases, J lost 5 bases, and 8 bases stayed unmatched. CDR3 loop: CASTPYRGRTEAFF. The CDR3, as DNA: TGTGCCAGCACTCCCTACAGGGGGCGAACTGAAGCTTTCTTT.

The chain employs TRBV12-3 or TRBV12-4 and TRBJ2-7, with a possible D match to TRBD2 (6 bases). This CDR3 spans 15 amino acids. V was pared by 6 bases and J by 0 bases, with 15 bases between. CDR3 amino acids: CASSPAGRSSYEQYF. The CDR3 DNA sequence: TGTGCCAGCAGCCCAGCGGGCAGGAGCTCCTACGAGCAGTACTTC.

V and J are TRBV6-1 and TRBJ1-1; 7 nucleotides agree with TRBD1. The CDR3 length is 15 residues. Germline V gene lookup returns CDR1 MNHNS and CDR2 SASEGT. V gave up 1 base and J gave up 1 base; unmatched junction bases: 3. The DNA of the CDR3 is TGTGCCAGCAGTGAAGATTGGACAGGGAACACTGAAGCTTTCTTT. It codes for CASSEDWTGNTEAFF.

This sequence joins TRBV7-9 and TRBJ1-4; D remains unclear. The CDR3 is 14 residues long. With 4 bases removed from V and 5 bases from J, the gap between germline ends came to 11 bases. Germline assignment: CDR1 SEHNR and CDR2 FQNEAQ (reference sequence). CDR3 region: CASSSPDRNEKLFF. Written as DNA, the CDR3 is TGTGCCAGCAGCTCCCCGGACCGGAATGAAAAACTGTTTTTT.

The V call is TRBV12-3 or TRBV12-4, the J call TRBJ2-2, with TRBD2 matching 9 bases. The length of the CDR3 is 16 residues. V was pared by 3 bases and J by 4 bases, with 6 bases of the junction left unmatched. The CDR3 coding sequence is TGTGCCAGCAGTTTTTACCTAGCGGGACGCACCGGGGAGCTGTTTTTT. This translates into CASSFYLAGRTGELFF.

The DNA of the CDR3 is TGCAGTGCTACTCCCCTTGGACATAACTCCTACGAGCAGTACTTC. Protein product: CSATPLGHNSYEQYF. The chain is built from TRBV20-1 and TRBJ2-7; a weak D match, TRBD1 (5 bases). The CDR3 length is 15 residues. Germline CDR1 is DFQATT and CDR2 is SNEGSKA (reference sequence). Trimming left V 4 bases short and J 0 bases short, with 16 bases between.

The chain combines TRBV27 with TRBJ2-7; the D gene is possibly TRBD2 (7 bases). CDR3 length: 16 amino acids. V was shortened by 5 bases and J by 2 bases, with 19 bases between the two germline ends. Germline V gene lookup returns CDR1 MNHEY and CDR2 SMNVEV (reference sequence). CDR3 residues: CASSPWGGASAYEQYF. The CDR3 nucleotides read TGTGCCAGCAGTCCTTGGGGGGGGGCCAGCGCCTACGAGCAGTACTTC.

The chain uses TRBV4-1 and TRBJ2-7; the D gene is possibly TRBD1 (5 bases). Germline V gene data show CDR1 as MGHRA and CDR2 as YSYEKL. CDR3 length: 14 residues. V lost 1 base and J lost 5, with 12 bases in between. CDR3 sequence reads: CASSQGQGSHEQYF. In DNA, the CDR3 is TGCGCCAGCAGCCAAGGGCAGGGTTCCCACGAGCAGTACTTC.

Here the CDR3 DNA reads TGTGCCTTACGTCCAGGTGGGGGTTCACCCCTCCACTTT. Encoded protein: CALRPGGGSPLHF. The V call is TRBV30, the J call TRBJ1-6, with D possibly being TRBD1 (5 bases). Germline CDR1 reads GTSNPN; CDR2 reads SVGIG (reference sequence). The CDR3 runs 13 residues. V was shortened by 7 bases and J by 9 bases, with 16 bases between the two germline ends. The full variable domain, with the rest looked up from reference TRBV30 and TRBJ1-6, is SQTIHQWPATLVQPVGSPLSLECTVEGTSNPNLYWYRQAAGRGLQLLFYSVGIGQISSEVPQNLSASRPQDRQFILSSKKLLLSDSGFYLCALRPGGGSPLHFGNGTRLTVT.

V usage is TRBV2 and J usage is TRBJ1-2; D is undetermined. The CDR3 has 15 amino acids. V was cut by 1 base and J by 4 bases, with 13 bases left in between. In germline, CDR1 is SNHLY, CDR2 FYNNEI. This CDR3 reads CASSEGAGYGYGYTF. In DNA form, the CDR3 reads TGTGCCAGCAGTGAAGGAGCGGGATACGGCTATGGCTACACCTTC. Full variable domain (remainder filled in from reference TRBV2 and TRBJ1-2): EPEVTQTPSHQVTQMGQEVILRCVPISNHLYFYWYRQILGQKVEFLVSFYNNEISEKSEIFDDQFSVERPDGSNFTLKIRSTKLEDSAMYFCASSEGAGYGYGYTFGSGTRLTVV.